The 12 T cell receptor beta chains in this list originate from one sample, sequenced in a study of blood T cell repertoires in COVID-19. Assay used: immunoSEQ multiplex PCR; TCRdb lists only in-frame clones, some missing. The sample yields a few hundred thousand clones, around 90% seen once. Sequenced material: PBMCs or T cells enriched from blood (not recorded which). The receptors derive from a woman aged 35 to 49 who had recovered from COVID-19.

The chain carries TRBV6-2 or TRBV6-3 and TRBJ1-1, with 10 bases that match TRBD1. Unmatched junction bases numbered 17, after V lost 6 bases and J lost 1 base. This CDR3 contains 19 residues. Germline values: CDR1 MNHEY, CDR2 SVGEGT. The CDR3 here is CASSDYSGQGQRGNTEAFF. The CDR3 region has the DNA TGTGCCAGCAGCGACTACTCGGGACAGGGGCAAAGGGGGAACACTGAAGCTTTCTTT.

The chain links TRBV7-9 to TRBJ2-1; tentatively, D is TRBD1 (6 bases). Germline loops: CDR1 SEHNR, CDR2 FQNEAQ (reference sequence). The CDR3 contains 13 residues. Trimming cost V 5 bases and J 8 bases, with 13 bases left between them. In nucleotides, the CDR3 is TGTGCCAGCAGCCCTGGGACATCATATGAGCAGTTCTTC. This codes for CASSPGTSYEQFF.

The J gene is TRBJ2-7, the V gene TRBV7-3, with D tentatively TRBD2 (5 bases). V gave up 5 bases and J gave up 2 bases, with 13 bases separating them. This CDR3 is 14 amino acids long. The germline CDR1 and CDR2 sequences are SGHTA and FQGTGA. CDR3 coding DNA: TGTGCCAGCAGCCTAGGACTGCCTCCCTACGAGCAGTACTTC. Translating gives CASSLGLPPYEQYF. The variable domain in full, completed from reference TRBV7-3 and TRBJ2-7, reads GAGVSQTPSNKVTEKGKYVELRCDPISGHTALYWYRQSLGQGPEFLIYFQGTGAADDSGLPNDRFFAVRPEGSVSTLKIQRTERGDSAVYLCASSLGLPPYEQYFGPGTRLTVT.

V is TRBV5-4 and J is TRBJ2-2, with D maybe TRBD1 (6 bases). Between the trimmed V and J ends, which lost 4 bases and 1 base, there was a span of 14 bases. Germline V lookup: CDR1 SGHNT, CDR2 YYREEE (reference sequence). The CDR3 totals 16 residues. The CDR3 protein is CASSLGAPQNTGELFF. The CDR3 nucleotides are TGTGCCAGCAGCCTGGGGGCTCCTCAGAACACCGGGGAGCTGTTTTTT. The complete variable domain, with remaining parts taken from reference TRBV5-4 and TRBJ2-2, reads ETGVTQSPTHLIKTRGQQVTLRCSSQSGHNTVSWYQQALGQGPQFIFQYYREEENGRGNFPPRFSGLQFPNYSSELNVNALELDDSALYLCASSLGAPQNTGELFFGEGSRLTVL.

The chain joins TRBV2 to TRBJ1-6; no firm D call. Between the trimmed V and J ends, which lost 4 bases and 0 bases, there was a span of 4 bases. The CDR3 is made up of 14 amino acids. CDR1 and CDR2 from the germline V gene are SNHLY and FYNNEI. CDR3 protein: CASSARSYNSPLHF. In DNA, the CDR3 is TGTGCCAGCAGTGCTCGCTCCTATAATTCACCCCTCCACTTT.

This chain links TRBV19 with TRBJ2-7; D might be TRBD2 (5 bases). The CDR3 extends over 12 amino acids. The V end lost 5 bases, the J end lost 2 bases, and 7 bases lay between the germline ends. Germline lookup yields CDR1 LNHDA and CDR2 SQIVND (reference sequence). The CDR3 reads CASSPGTYEQYF. In DNA form, the CDR3 reads TGTGCCAGTAGTCCCGGGACCTACGAGCAGTACTTC.

The rearrangement uses TRBV7-2 and TRBJ2-5, with TRBD2 identical over 7 bases. The length of the CDR3 is 16 residues. The germline gives CDR1 SGHTA, CDR2 FQGNSA. Trimming took 3 bases from V and 5 from J; bases not matched to a gene: 12. The CDR3 DNA sequence: TGTGCCAGCAGCTTGTCTTCGGGCGGGAGAGGGGAGACCCAGTACTTC. Residues: CASSLSSGGRGETQYF.

This clone came up a few times. The rearrangement links TRBV6-2 or TRBV6-3 to TRBJ1-2; 9 bases are shared with TRBD1. CDR3 length: 16 amino acids. Germline V gene lookup returns CDR1 MNHEY and CDR2 SVGEGT. J lost 3 bases, V lost 5 bases, and 10 bases had no gene match. CDR3 DNA: TGTGCCAGCAGTCCGCGGAACCGGGACAGGGACTATGGCTACACCTTC. This codes for CASSPRNRDRDYGYTF.

This chain connects TRBV7-2 to TRBJ2-7; TRBD1 matches at 9 bases. The CDR3 has 15 amino acids. Germline V CDR1 and CDR2: SGHTA, FQGNSA. V shed 0 bases, J shed 4 bases, and the junction held 4 bases outside the gene matches. The CDR3 nucleotides read TGTGCCAGCAGCTTAGCGGGGACAGGGAGATACGAGCAGTACTTC. The encoded protein is CASSLAGTGRYEQYF. Full variable domain (rest looked up from reference TRBV7-2 and TRBJ2-7): GAGVSQSPSNKVTEKGKDVELRCDPISGHTALYWYRQSLGQGLEFLIYFQGNSAPDKSGLPSDRFSAERTGGSVSTLTIQRTQQEDSAVYLCASSLAGTGRYEQYFGPGTRLTVT.

This chain connects TRBV24-1 to TRBJ2-3, with a weak D call TRBD2 (6 bases). V shed 5 bases and J shed 4 bases, with 18 bases lying between them. CDR1 is KGHDR and CDR2 is SFDVKD in the germline V gene. The CDR3 has 16 residues. CDR3 nucleotides: TGTGCCACCAGTGGGACTACCCCCACGTTGTCAGATACGCAGTATTTT. This gives the protein CATSGTTPTLSDTQYF.

J is TRBJ2-1 and V is TRBV7-3; D is undetermined. Germline assignment: CDR1 SGHTA and CDR2 FQGTGA. The ends were cut back, 1 base at V and 0 bases at J, with 7 bases in the middle. The CDR3 totals 15 residues. CDR3: CASSLMHSSYNEQFF. CDR3 in DNA: TGTGCCAGCAGCTTAATGCACAGCTCCTACAATGAGCAGTTCTTC.

CDR3: CAWSPTGGGYEQYF. DNA of the CDR3: TGTGCCTGGTCCCCGACCGGGGGGGGCTACGAGCAGTACTTC. V usage is TRBV30 and J usage is TRBJ2-7, with 8 bases that match TRBD2. With 5 bases clipped from V and 3 bases from J, the junction kept 9 bases outside the gene matches. The CDR3 covers 14 residues. Germline loops: CDR1 GTSNPN, CDR2 SVGIG (reference sequence).